This entry lists 20 T cell receptor beta chains sequenced from one sample in a study of blood T cells in healthy people across ages. The second PCR ran roughly 6 to 11 cycles with a sample-barcoded 5' primer and J-beta primers. In TCRdb, the 5' RACE reads were re-called with MiXCR into one record per CDR3 protein. Among some 1.5 million distinct CDR3 sequences listed, about 30% were seen once. Sequenced: blood. These receptor sequences come from a woman aged 30 to 39 in good health.

The V and J genes are TRBV2 and TRBJ2-7, with 9 bases fitting TRBD1. Per the germline V gene, CDR1 is SNHLY and CDR2 is FYNNEI. CDR3 size: 14 residues. The J segment lost 2 bases and the V segment lost 7 bases, leaving 6 bases of the junction unmatched. The CDR3 is CASTIQGAPYEQYF. The CDR3 DNA reads as TGTGCCAGCACTATACAGGGGGCCCCCTACGAGCAGTACTTC.

The CDR3 sequence: CASSVWGTSTDTQYF. CDR3 DNA sequence: TGTGCCAGCAGCGTATGGGGGACTAGCACAGATACGCAGTATTTT. This chain joins TRBV9 and TRBJ2-3; possible D gene TRBD2, 6 bases. Deletions cut 1 base from V and 0 bases from J, with 9 bases between. Germline assignment: CDR1 SGDLS and CDR2 YYNGEE. The CDR3 consists of 15 residues.

This clonotype was recorded once. The V and J genes are TRBV4-1 and TRBJ2-3, with TRBD1 matching over 8 bases. CDR1 MGHRA and CDR2 YSYEKL come from the germline V gene. V shed 3 bases and J 1 base; nucleotides not matched to a gene: 6. The CDR3 is made up of 16 amino acids. The CDR3 here is CASSQEPGQGTDTQYF. The CDR3 DNA sequence: TGCGCCAGCAGCCAGGAGCCGGGACAGGGCACAGATACGCAGTATTTT.

This clonotype turned up a few times. This chain links TRBV6-5 with TRBJ2-1; the D is unclear. V shed 2 bases and J shed 5 bases, with 7 bases lying between them. CDR1 and CDR2 (germline): MNHEY, SVGAGI. CDR3 length: 13 amino acids. The CDR3: CASSYGPDNEQFF. The CDR3 DNA reads as TGTGCCAGCAGTTACGGTCCCGACAATGAGCAGTTCTTC.

Details on this clonotype: A much bigger clone sits one base away, suggesting this may be a read error. The chain recombines TRBV10-3 with TRBJ2-3; D perhaps matches TRBD1 (7 bases). In germline, CDR1 is ENHRY, CDR2 SYGVKD. Trimming removed 5 bases at V and 8 bases at J, with 17 bases between. This CDR3 is 14 amino acids long. The CDR3 bases are TGTGCCATCAGTAACGGACTATCAGGGGGTACGCAGTATTTT. Protein: CAISNGLSGGTQYF.

This clonotype was seen a handful of times. This chain uses TRBV29-1 with TRBJ1-2; no clear D. CDR1 is SQVTM and CDR2 is ANQGSEA in the germline V gene. The V and J ends lost 2 bases and 1 base respectively, with 8 bases between them. The CDR3 sequence is 13 residues long. The CDR3 reads CSVENTDNYGYTF. The CDR3 bases are TGCAGCGTTGAAAACACGGATAACTATGGCTACACCTTC.

The CDR3 reads CASSQDTSASAYEQYF. The CDR3, as DNA: TGTGCCAGCAGCCAAGATACTTCCGCTAGCGCCTACGAGCAGTACTTC. J is TRBJ2-7 and V is TRBV3-1; TRBD2 might be the D (6 bases). Germline V CDR1 and CDR2: LGHDT, YNNKEL (reference sequence). V lost 0 bases to trimming and J lost 2 bases, with 14 bases between them. CDR3 length equals 16 residues.

Notes on this clonotype: A much larger clone lies one base from this, so it may be a read error. This CDR3 is CASSPYGEEETQYF. The CDR3 DNA is TGCGCCAGCAGCCCCTACGGGGAGGAAGAGACCCAGTACTTC. The chain is built from TRBV5-1 and TRBJ2-5, with a weak D call TRBD2 (6 bases). The V end lost 4 bases, the J end lost 3 bases, and 13 bases lay between the germline ends. The CDR3 has 14 amino acids. Germline V CDR1 and CDR2: SGHRS, YFSETQ.

This sequence joins TRBV5-1 and TRBJ1-4, with D perhaps matching TRBD1 (5 bases). In germline, CDR1 is SGHRS, CDR2 YFSETQ. Trimming stripped 4 bases from V and 8 bases from J, with 15 bases between. The CDR3 sequence is 14 residues long. Here the CDR3 reads CASSRGQGEEKLFF. In DNA, the CDR3 is TGCGCCAGCAGCCGCGGGCAGGGCGAGGAAAAACTGTTTTTT.

In its sample, this clonotype was seen many times. V and J are TRBV29-1 and TRBJ2-7; D is uncertain. Germline V gene sequence: CDR1 SQVTM, CDR2 ANQGSEA. Between the trimmed V and J ends, which lost 6 bases and 2 bases, there was a span of 14 bases. This CDR3 has 13 amino acids. The chain's CDR3 is CSVLWQVTYEQYF. The CDR3 DNA is TGCAGCGTCCTTTGGCAGGTTACCTACGAGCAGTACTTC.

The chain is built from TRBV6-5 and TRBJ2-5, with D perhaps matching TRBD1 or TRBD2 (5 bases each). The germline V gene has CDR1 MNHEY and CDR2 SVGAGI. Trimming cost V 2 bases and J 12 bases, with 10 bases left between them. The CDR3 covers 11 residues. The CDR3 DNA reads as TGTGCCAGCAGTTACCGGGACGTGGAGTACTTC. Translating it yields CASSYRDVEYF.

This clonotype has a handful of counts. V is TRBV5-6 and J is TRBJ2-1, with unresolved D. Germline V CDR1 and CDR2: SGHDT, YYEEEE. V was clipped by 0 bases and J by 9 bases, with 19 bases between them. The CDR3 is made up of 16 amino acids. Here the CDR3 reads CASSLGWVVNTGEQFF. CDR3 DNA sequence: TGTGCCAGCAGCTTGGGCTGGGTCGTTAATACCGGTGAGCAGTTCTTC.

The chain has TRBV3-1 and TRBJ2-1; D uncertain. CDR1 is LGHDT and CDR2 is YNNKEL in the germline V gene (reference sequence). The V end lost 4 bases, the J end lost 0 bases, and 13 bases lay between the germline ends. The CDR3 spans 16 residues. The CDR3 nucleotides read TGTGCCAGCAGCCCCCAAGGAACCAGCTCCTACAATGAGCAGTTCTTC. It specifies CASSPQGTSSYNEQFF.

This chain uses TRBV29-1 with TRBJ2-7; tentative D call: TRBD1 (6 bases). V was pared by 3 bases and J by 2 bases, with 14 bases between. Germline-derived CDR1 and CDR2 are SQVTM and ANQGSEA. This CDR3 comprises 14 residues. This CDR3 is CSVEPYRAAYEQYF. CDR3 bases: TGCAGCGTTGAGCCCTACAGGGCTGCCTACGAGCAGTACTTC.

A few counts support this clonotype. The chain joins TRBV7-9 to TRBJ2-5, with 7 nucleotides matching TRBD2. The CDR3 consists of 15 residues. Germline-derived CDR1 and CDR2 are SEHNR and FQNEAQ (reference sequence). V dropped 2 bases and J dropped 3; count of bases not matched to a gene: 6. The CDR3 sequence is CASSLHGRREETQYF. The CDR3 coding sequence is TGTGCCAGCAGCTTACACGGGAGGAGGGAAGAGACCCAGTACTTC.

This clonotype was seen only a few times. Here the CDR3 DNA reads TGCAGTGCTAGTACAAGTCCGAGGACAGGGGAGAATGAGCAGTTCTTC. Translating gives CSASTSPRTGENEQFF. V gene TRBV20-1 combines with J gene TRBJ2-1; 9 nucleotides match TRBD1. The germline gives CDR1 DFQATT, CDR2 SNEGSKA (reference sequence). V gave up 3 bases and J gave up 7 bases; unmatched junction bases: 13. The CDR3 has 16 amino acids.

Many counts were recorded for this clonotype. The genes are TRBV10-3 and TRBJ2-7; unclear D gene. The germline V gene encodes CDR1 ENHRY and CDR2 SYGVKD. There are 13 residues in the CDR3. V was cut by 2 bases and J by 2 bases, with 7 bases left in between. This chain's CDR3 is CAISEGVAYEQYF. DNA for the CDR3: TGTGCCATCAGTGAGGGGGTCGCCTACGAGCAGTACTTC.

Many counts were recorded for this clonotype. This chain links TRBV10-3 with TRBJ2-7; no clear D. Trimming took off 5 bases at V and 1 base at J, with 6 bases between the two ends. This CDR3 region has 12 residues. CDR1 is ENHRY, CDR2 SYGVKD, per germline. CDR3 protein: CAISSSSYEQYF. The CDR3 DNA sequence: TGTGCCATCAGTTCGTCTTCCTACGAGCAGTACTTC.

The table lists this clonotype with a few counts. The V gene is TRBV4-3, the J gene TRBJ1-1; a weak D match, TRBD1 (5 bases). Trimming pared 0 bases from V and 6 bases from J, leaving 17 bases between. This CDR3 has 16 amino acids. Germline V gene sequence: CDR1 LGHNA, CDR2 YSLEER. The CDR3 sequence: CASSQEAQGRYAEAFF. The CDR3 DNA follows: TGCGCCAGCAGCCAAGAGGCCCAGGGAAGGTACGCTGAAGCTTTCTTT.

V usage is TRBV5-6 and J usage is TRBJ1-4; perhaps TRBD1 as D (6 bases). V lost 2 bases, J lost 7 bases, and 12 bases lay in between. The CDR3 extends over 14 amino acids. Germline-derived CDR1 and CDR2 are SGHDT and YYEEEE. CDR3 nucleotides: TGTGCCAGCAGCTTCGGACAGTCGGGTGAAAAACTGTTTTTT. It specifies CASSFGQSGEKLFF.